Listed here are 5 T cell receptor beta chains from one sample, sequenced in a study of T cell responses to AZD1222 COVID-19 vaccine (TCRdb year 2021). This specimen's time point label, interpreted: baseline before first vaccination. Preparation of the library involved the immunoSEQ multiplex PCR assay. Not all clones reach the TCRdb copy of this immuneACCESS table, which keeps in-frame sequences only. Checked studies attribute under half of the gap to unresolved V genes and leave the rest unexplained. This sample comprises 100,000 to 150,000 clones, over 90% of them detected only once. The top ten clones comprise about 5% of the sample. The sample was peripheral blood, taken on day 0 of AZD1222 vaccination. The receptor set was obtained from an adult in good health.

This clone occurred a few times. The rearrangement joins TRBV2 to TRBJ1-6; TRBD1 agrees at 9 bases. This CDR3 contains 12 residues. The trim removed 8 bases at V and 11 bases at J, leaving 4 bases unmatched. Germline CDR1 SNHLY, CDR2 FYNNEI. In DNA form, the CDR3 reads TGTGCCAGCGGGGGACAGGGTCCACCCCTCCACTTT. The encoded protein is CASGGQGPPLHF.

This clone appeared once. The chain recombines TRBV27 with TRBJ1-1; D gene uncertain. The CDR3 contains 14 residues. Germline V gene sequence: CDR1 MNHEY, CDR2 SMNVEV (reference sequence). Trimming left V 0 bases short and J 6 bases short, with 11 bases between. As DNA, the CDR3 is TGTGCCAGCAGTTTATCCTCGGGGTCCGCTGAAGCTTTCTTT. Translated: CASSLSSGSAEAFF.

This chain uses TRBV5-5 with TRBJ1-5, with D possibly being TRBD1 (5 bases). This CDR3 spans 17 amino acids. Germline lookup yields CDR1 SGHKS and CDR2 YYEKEE (reference sequence). Trimming left V 2 bases short and J 1 base short, with 16 bases between. The CDR3 DNA is TGTGCCAGCAGCTTATTCGGGGGAGGAATCAGCAATCAGCCCCAGCATTTT. Translation: CASSLFGGGISNQPQHF.

In this sample, this clone turned up once. V is TRBV7-2 and J is TRBJ2-3; 7 bases line up with TRBD2. The CDR3 has 14 residues. J gave up 3 bases and V 5 bases, and 5 bases lay outside the gene matches. Germline assignment: CDR1 SGHTA and CDR2 FQGNSA. The CDR3 DNA is TGTGCCAGCAGCCCGGGACTAAGTACAGATACGCAGTATTTT. Translating gives CASSPGLSTDTQYF.

The rearrangement joins TRBV7-8 to TRBJ1-2; D remains unclear. The CDR3 is made up of 16 amino acids. CDR1 is SGHVS and CDR2 is FQNEAQ in the germline V gene. Trimming cost V 5 bases and J 4 bases, with 20 bases left between them. Here the CDR3 reads CASSQTQRGSLYGYTF. CDR3 DNA sequence: TGTGCCAGCAGCCAGACACAACGGGGATCCCTCTATGGCTACACCTTC.